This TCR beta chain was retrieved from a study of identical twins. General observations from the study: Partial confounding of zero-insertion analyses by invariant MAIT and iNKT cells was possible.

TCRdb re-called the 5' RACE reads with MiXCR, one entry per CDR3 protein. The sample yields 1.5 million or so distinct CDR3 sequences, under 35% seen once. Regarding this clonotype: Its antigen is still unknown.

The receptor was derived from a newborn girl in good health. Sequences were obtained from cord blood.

CDR3 sequence reads: CASSRGAGDSGANVLTF. The DNA of the CDR3 is TGTGCCAGCTCAAGAGGAGCGGGAGATTCTGGGGCCAACGTCCTGACTTTC. V usage is TRBV11-3 and J usage is TRBJ2-6; 8 nucleotides agree with TRBD2. This CDR3 spans 17 amino acids. Germline V gives CDR1 SGHNT, CDR2 YENEEA. Trimming removed 8 bases from V and 1 base from J; junction bases left unmatched: 10.